This T cell receptor (beta chain) is from a study of cytomegalovirus exposure and HLA in healthy donors. General study findings and limits: Cytomegalovirus-associated TCR beta chains were listed, numbering around 150. Sequencing depth across donors, presence/absence analyses assumed, was roughly uniform.

Vbeta (60) and Jbeta (13) primers were used in the PCR. The table came from immunoSEQ multiplex PCR; TCRdb's copy has only in-frame clones and leaves some out. The sample contains under 200,000 clones, about four fifths of which appear only once. V lost 1 base, J lost 6 bases, and 6 bases stayed unmatched. Germline CDR1 is LGHNA and CDR2 is YSLEER. The CDR3 contains 16 residues. Turning to this clone: Its antigen remains unknown.

The sample was PBMCs. This chain uses TRBV4-3 with TRBJ2-2; 9 bases agree with TRBD2. The sequence derives from a woman aged 18-29 years in good health and CMV-seronegative. This CDR3 is CASSQAAGGPPGELFF. CDR3 nucleotide sequence: TGCGCCAGCAGCCAAGCGGCGGGAGGGCCGCCCGGGGAGCTGTTTTTT.